The 7 T cell receptor beta chains given below trace back to one sample, sequenced in a study of cytomegalovirus exposure and HLA in healthy donors. Vbeta (60) and Jbeta (13) primers were used in the PCR. Using immunoSEQ multiplex PCR, the repertoire was profiled, and TCRdb retains in-frame clones only, with some absent. The data show 110,000 to 150,000 clones, with 73% seen just once and around 1.4% held by the top ten. Sequences were obtained from PBMCs. The receptors were sampled from a woman between 35 and 50 years old in good health and CMV-seronegative.

The chain recombines TRBV7-9 with TRBJ2-7; D ambiguous. From germline, CDR1 is SEHNR and CDR2 FQNEAQ (reference sequence). V shed 5 bases and J shed 3 bases, with 5 bases lying between them. The CDR3 contains 11 residues. Here the CDR3 DNA reads TGTGCCAGCAGCCTCTACTACGAGCAGTACGTC. Amino acid sequence: CASSLYYEQYV.

This chain uses TRBV30 with TRBJ2-1; D is perhaps TRBD1 (5 bases). Per germline, CDR1 GTSNPN and CDR2 SVGIG (reference sequence). The V end was cut by 0 bases, the J end by 0 bases, with 24 bases between. The CDR3 is made up of 20 amino acids. CDR3 nucleotides: TGTGCCTGGAGTGTACATTGGAAAGGGGATCCGTGGCCCTCCTACAATGAGCAGTTCTTC. It encodes CAWSVHWKGDPWPSYNEQFF.

This chain connects TRBV28 to TRBJ1-2; 8 bases match TRBD1. In germline, CDR1 is MDHEN, CDR2 SYDVKM. The CDR3 totals 14 residues. Unmatched junction bases numbered 5, after V lost 6 bases and J lost 2 bases. CDR3: CASSLTGVNYGYTF. CDR3 coding DNA: TGTGCCAGCAGCCTGACAGGGGTCAACTATGGCTACACCTTC.

The chain joins TRBV27 to TRBJ1-2, with 10 positions matching TRBD1. CDR3 size: 15 residues. The junction had 5 bases not matched to a gene; V was cut back by 2 bases and J by 5 bases. Per germline, CDR1 MNHEY and CDR2 SMNVEV (reference sequence). CDR3 residues: CASSLGQGVGYGYTF. The CDR3 coding sequence is TGTGCCAGCAGTTTAGGACAGGGGGTGGGGTATGGCTACACCTTC.

This chain connects TRBV27 to TRBJ1-6; 7 nucleotides agree with TRBD1. The CDR3 spans 14 residues. The J segment lost 10 bases and the V segment lost 6 bases, leaving 9 bases of the junction unmatched. The germline CDR1 and CDR2 sequences are MNHEY and SMNVEV (reference sequence). The CDR3 region is CASSTDRVRSPLHF. DNA for the CDR3: TGTGCCAGCAGCACAGACAGGGTGAGATCACCCCTCCACTTT.

J is TRBJ2-5 and V is TRBV5-1, with 8 bases aligning to TRBD1. CDR3 length: 16 residues. Germline V lookup: CDR1 SGHRS, CDR2 YFSETQ. The ends lost 0 bases at V and 2 bases at J; junction bases unmatched: 6. The CDR3, as DNA: TGCGCCAGCAGCTTGGTAGTTGACAGGGGACAAGAGACCCAGTACTTC. Its translation is CASSLVVDRGQETQYF.

The genes are TRBV27 and TRBJ1-2; 11 nucleotides agree with TRBD1. V was pared by 10 bases and J by 7 bases, with 5 bases of the junction left unmatched. The CDR3 extends over 12 amino acids. CDR1 is MNHEY, CDR2 SMNVEV, per germline (reference sequence). This chain's CDR3 is CATGQGAGGYTF. The CDR3 DNA reads as TGTGCCACCGGACAGGGGGCGGGTGGCTACACCTTC.